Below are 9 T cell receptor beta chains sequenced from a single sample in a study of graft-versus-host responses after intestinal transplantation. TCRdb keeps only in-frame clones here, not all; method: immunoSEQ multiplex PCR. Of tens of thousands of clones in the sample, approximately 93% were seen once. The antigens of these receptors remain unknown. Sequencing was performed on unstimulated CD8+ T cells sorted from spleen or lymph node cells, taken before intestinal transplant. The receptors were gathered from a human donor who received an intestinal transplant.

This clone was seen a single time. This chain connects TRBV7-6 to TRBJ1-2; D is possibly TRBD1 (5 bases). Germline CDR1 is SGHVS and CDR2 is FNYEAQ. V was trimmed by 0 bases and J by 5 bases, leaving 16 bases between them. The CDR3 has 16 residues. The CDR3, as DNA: TGTGCCAGCAGCTTAGCCGCGGGGCGCTCGGAATATGGCTACACCTTC. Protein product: CASSLAAGRSEYGYTF.

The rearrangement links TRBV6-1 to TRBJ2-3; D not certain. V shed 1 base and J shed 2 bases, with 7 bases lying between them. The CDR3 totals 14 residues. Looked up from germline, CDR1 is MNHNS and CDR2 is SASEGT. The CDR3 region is CASSEEWFTDTQYF. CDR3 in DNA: TGTGCCAGCAGTGAAGAGTGGTTCACAGATACGCAGTATTTT.

The CDR3, as DNA: TGTGCCAGCAGTTTAAGTCTAGGGGACACCGATAACTATGGCTACACCTTC. Translating it yields CASSLSLGDTDNYGYTF. The rearrangement uses TRBV27 and TRBJ1-2, with D possibly TRBD1 on 6 matching bases. The germline CDR1 and CDR2 sequences are MNHEY and SMNVEV (reference sequence). The CDR3 is 17 amino acids. V lost 2 bases to trimming and J lost 1 base, with 17 bases between them.

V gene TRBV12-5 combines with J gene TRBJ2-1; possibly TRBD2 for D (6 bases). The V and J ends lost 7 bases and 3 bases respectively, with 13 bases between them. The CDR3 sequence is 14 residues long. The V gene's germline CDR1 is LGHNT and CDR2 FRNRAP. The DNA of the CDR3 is TGTGCTAGTGCCTCGGGAGCGGACTACAATGAGCAGTTCTTC. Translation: CASASGADYNEQFF.

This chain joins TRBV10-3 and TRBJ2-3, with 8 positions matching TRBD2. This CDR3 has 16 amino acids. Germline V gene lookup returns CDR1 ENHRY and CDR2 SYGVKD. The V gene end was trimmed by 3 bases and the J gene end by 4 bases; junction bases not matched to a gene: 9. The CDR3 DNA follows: TGTGCCATCAGTGATGAAGGCGGGAGGTGGCCAGATACGCAGTATTTT. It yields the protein CAISDEGGRWPDTQYF.

The CDR3: CSVPGQGGYEQYF. The DNA for the CDR3 is TGCAGCGTTCCCGGACAGGGAGGCTACGAGCAGTACTTC. V and J are TRBV29-1 and TRBJ2-7, with TRBD1 matching 8 bases. The length of the CDR3 is 13 residues. Per the germline V gene, CDR1 is SQVTM and CDR2 is ANQGSEA. V was clipped by 5 bases and J by 3 bases; unmatched bases: 6.

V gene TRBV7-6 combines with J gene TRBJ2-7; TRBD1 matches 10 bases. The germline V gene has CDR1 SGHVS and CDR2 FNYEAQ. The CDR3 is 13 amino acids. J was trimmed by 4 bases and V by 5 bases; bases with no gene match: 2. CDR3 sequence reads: CASSVDRGYEQYF. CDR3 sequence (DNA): TGTGCCAGCAGCGTGGACAGGGGGTACGAGCAGTACTTC.

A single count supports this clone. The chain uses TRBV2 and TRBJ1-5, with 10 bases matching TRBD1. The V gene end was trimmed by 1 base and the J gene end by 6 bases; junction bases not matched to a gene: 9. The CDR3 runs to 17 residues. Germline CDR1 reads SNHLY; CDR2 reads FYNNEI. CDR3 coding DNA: TGTGCCAGCAGTGAAGTTTATAGGACAGGGGGGACTCAGCCCCAGCATTTT. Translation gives CASSEVYRTGGTQPQHF.

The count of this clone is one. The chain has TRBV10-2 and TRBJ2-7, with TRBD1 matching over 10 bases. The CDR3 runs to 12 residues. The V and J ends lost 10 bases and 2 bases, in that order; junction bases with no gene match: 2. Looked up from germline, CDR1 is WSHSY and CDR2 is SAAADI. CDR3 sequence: CAIGTGAYEQYF. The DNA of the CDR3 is TGCGCCATCGGGACAGGGGCCTACGAGCAGTACTTC.